Presented here are 25 T cell receptor beta chains from one specimen sequenced in a study of blood T cell repertoires in COVID-19. Clones were sequenced by immunoSEQ multiplex PCR, and TCRdb holds only the in-frame ones, with some missing. The table records 250,000 to 300,000 clones, approximately 89% of them present only once. Sample: peripheral blood. The receptor source for this set is a woman in her 70s with COVID-19, enrolled during active disease.

This chain connects TRBV24-1 to TRBJ1-2; 9 bases align to TRBD1. The germline gives CDR1 KGHDR, CDR2 SFDVKD. The trim removed 10 bases at V and 6 bases at J, leaving 8 bases unmatched. This CDR3 has 13 amino acids. CDR3: CATKSRTGDGYTF. CDR3 nucleotides: TGTGCCACGAAGTCGCGGACAGGGGATGGCTACACCTTC.

This chain connects TRBV28 to TRBJ2-3, with TRBD2 matching over 15 bases. Trimming cost V 5 bases and J 5 bases; bases outside gene matches: 5. The germline gives CDR1 MDHEN, CDR2 SYDVKM. The length of the CDR3 is 16 residues. The CDR3 sequence: CASSTGTSGRLDTQYF. The CDR3 bases are TGTGCCAGCAGTACAGGGACTAGCGGGAGGTTAGATACGCAGTATTTT.

This chain links TRBV6-1 with TRBJ2-5; TRBD1 is a possible D gene (6 bases). V was cut by 2 bases and J by 2 bases, with 12 bases left in between. From germline, CDR1 is MNHNS and CDR2 SASEGT. There are 15 residues in the CDR3. CDR3 sequence reads: CASSESVGQQETQYF. CDR3 coding DNA: TGTGCCAGCAGTGAATCTGTTGGACAGCAAGAGACCCAGTACTTC.

The chain has TRBV19 and TRBJ2-3, with D possibly matching TRBD1 (8 bases). The CDR3 sequence is 15 residues long. The V end was cut by 7 bases, the J end by 5 bases, with 19 bases between. Germline V gene data show CDR1 as LNHDA and CDR2 as SQIVND (reference sequence). The CDR3 spells CASIPNRGGRDTQYF. The CDR3 DNA follows: TGTGCCAGTATCCCTAACAGGGGGGGCAGAGATACGCAGTATTTT.

This chain uses TRBV29-1 with TRBJ1-1; no reliable D call. The CDR3 length is 11 residues. V shed 3 bases and J shed 4 bases, with 6 bases lying between them. Germline values: CDR1 SQVTM, CDR2 ANQGSEA. DNA of the CDR3: TGCAGCGTTGACTCGTTCACTGAAGCTTTCTTT. This sequence encodes CSVDSFTEAFF.

This chain connects TRBV27 to TRBJ2-7, with 8 bases matching TRBD2. CDR1 and CDR2 (germline): MNHEY, SMNVEV (reference sequence). This CDR3 comprises 17 residues. Unmatched junction bases numbered 11, after V lost 4 bases and J lost 0 bases. CDR3 DNA sequence: TGTGCCAGCAGTTACTCTCACTTAGCGGGGTTCTCCTACGAGCAGTACTTC. Its translation: CASSYSHLAGFSYEQYF.

The chain has TRBV27 and TRBJ2-1; TRBD2 agrees at 11 bases. This CDR3 is 14 amino acids long. CDR1 MNHEY and CDR2 SMNVEV come from the germline V gene (reference sequence). V trimming: 8 bases; J trimming: 7 bases; junction bases outside the gene matches: 7. The DNA of the CDR3 is TGTGCCAGCCATAGCGGGAGGGCCTGGAATGAGCAGTTCTTC. Translated, it gives CASHSGRAWNEQFF.

The V and J genes are TRBV11-2 and TRBJ2-7; the match to TRBD1 covers 7 bases. Germline V gene data show CDR1 as SGHAT and CDR2 as FQNNGV. The CDR3 loop spans 14 amino acids. The ends lost 1 base at V and 4 bases at J; junction bases unmatched: 4. The CDR3 DNA is TGTGCCAGCAGCTTAGGGGACAGACAATACGAGCAGTACTTC. This translates into CASSLGDRQYEQYF.

The V gene is TRBV5-1, the J gene TRBJ2-5; 7 bases are a match to TRBD1. The CDR3 loop spans 16 amino acids. V was clipped by 4 bases and J by 2 bases; unmatched bases: 11. CDR1 is SGHRS and CDR2 is YFSETQ in the germline V gene. CDR3 amino acids: CASSTSAQGIQETQYF. CDR3 coding DNA: TGCGCCAGCAGCACTTCGGCACAGGGGATACAAGAGACCCAGTACTTC.

The gene calls are TRBV4-1 and TRBJ1-5, with D tentatively TRBD1 (5 bases). V was pared by 5 bases and J by 5 bases, with 13 bases between. This CDR3 has 14 amino acids. Germline CDR1 and CDR2: MGHRA and YSYEKL. The CDR3 loop is CASSSTATDQPQHF. The CDR3 DNA follows: TGCGCCAGCAGCTCGACAGCAACCGATCAGCCCCAGCATTTT.

Of note for this clone: At one boundary the junction diverges from the germline segment, which might be a read error. J is TRBJ1-4 and V is TRBV10-3; 8 nucleotides align to TRBD1. Germline V gene data show CDR1 as ENHRY and CDR2 as SYGVKD. The CDR3 spans 14 residues. Here the CDR3 DNA reads TGTGCCATCAGTGGGACAGGGAAGAATGAAAAATTGTTTTTT. This codes for CAISGTGKNEKLFF.

The chain employs TRBV29-1 and TRBJ2-7; a possible D gene is TRBD2 (5 bases). Trimming removed 5 bases from V and 7 bases from J, with 15 bases in between. The CDR3 covers 12 residues. Germline loops: CDR1 SQVTM, CDR2 ANQGSEA. CDR3 residues: CSVTGNQGEQYF. The CDR3 DNA is TGCAGCGTTACCGGGAACCAAGGTGAGCAGTACTTC.

This chain uses TRBV11-3 with TRBJ2-3, with TRBD2 matching 13 bases. Losses at the gene ends were 5 bases for V and 3 bases for J; bases not matched to a gene: 5. The CDR3 has 16 residues. Germline CDR1 and CDR2: SGHNT and YENEEA. CDR3 sequence (DNA): TGTGCCAGCAGCCTCCGGACTAGCGGGAGAACAGATACGCAGTATTTT. This translates into CASSLRTSGRTDTQYF.

V usage is TRBV29-1 and J usage is TRBJ2-7; no firm D call. Germline CDR1 is SQVTM and CDR2 is ANQGSEA. This CDR3 region has 14 residues. V lost 4 bases, J lost 2 bases, and 15 bases lay in between. The CDR3 nucleotides read TGCAGCGTTGTCCCGCGAACAGTCCCCTACGAGCAGTACTTC. Encoded protein: CSVVPRTVPYEQYF.

This clone was detected once. This chain's CDR3 is CASSQLQETQYF. In nucleotides, the CDR3 is TGTGCCAGCAGCCAACTCCAAGAGACCCAGTACTTC. The rearrangement links TRBV3-1 (or the pseudogene TRBV3-2) to TRBJ2-5; D is unresolved. This CDR3 comprises 12 residues. V lost 2 bases and J lost 1, with 2 bases in between. CDR1 LGHDT and CDR2 YNNKEL come from the germline V gene (reference sequence).

The rearrangement links TRBV6-5 to TRBJ2-7; 9 nucleotides agree with TRBD1. There are 13 residues in the CDR3. V was clipped by 6 bases and J by 4 bases; unmatched bases: 4. Germline lookup yields CDR1 MNHEY and CDR2 SVGAGI. In DNA form, the CDR3 reads TGTGCCAGCAGCCGTGGACAGGGGTACGAGCAGTACTTC. It codes for CASSRGQGYEQYF.

This chain uses TRBV12-5 with TRBJ1-6; 8 bases map to TRBD1. Germline lookup yields CDR1 LGHNT and CDR2 FRNRAP. Trimming removed 2 bases from V and 0 bases from J; junction bases left unmatched: 18. The CDR3 totals 22 residues. The CDR3 here is CASGLPRNPRDRNSSYNSPLHF. As DNA, the CDR3 is TGTGCTAGTGGTTTGCCCCGAAACCCCCGGGACAGGAATAGCTCCTATAATTCACCCCTCCACTTT.

The chain recombines TRBV5-1 with TRBJ2-5; possibly TRBD1 for D (6 bases). Trimming pared 6 bases from V and 1 base from J, leaving 13 bases between. The CDR3 sequence is 14 residues long. Germline lookup yields CDR1 SGHRS and CDR2 YFSETQ. The CDR3 region is CASNEMDSQETQYF. CDR3 DNA sequence: TGCGCCAGCAACGAAATGGACAGCCAAGAGACCCAGTACTTC.

The chain carries TRBV5-1 and TRBJ2-1; the D is unclear. The CDR3 is 13 amino acids. Germline CDR1 and CDR2: SGHRS and YFSETQ. Trimming stripped 0 bases from V and 7 bases from J, with 8 bases between. In nucleotides, the CDR3 is TGCGCCAGCAGCTTGGATTGGCCTAATGAGCAGTTCTTC. Encoded protein: CASSLDWPNEQFF.

The chain uses TRBV28 and TRBJ2-2; 7 bases match TRBD2. CDR1 and CDR2 (germline): MDHEN, SYDVKM. This CDR3 comprises 15 residues. Germline trimming cut 5 bases from V and 8 bases from J; bases unmatched to any gene: 11. The CDR3 DNA follows: TGTGCCAGCAGTGCCCCTAGCGGACGGATAGGGGAGCTGTTTTTT. The encoded protein is CASSAPSGRIGELFF.

V and J are TRBV5-1 and TRBJ2-2; tentative D call: TRBD2 (5 bases). Germline V CDR1 and CDR2: SGHRS, YFSETQ. The germline V and J ends were trimmed by 0 bases and 5 bases, with 11 bases remaining between them. The CDR3 is made up of 15 amino acids. Written as DNA, the CDR3 is TGCGCCAGCAGCTTGGACAGCCCGGGGACCGGGGAGCTGTTTTTT. As protein: CASSLDSPGTGELFF.

This chain connects TRBV23-1 to TRBJ2-7, with 10 bases lining up with TRBD1. TRBV23-1 counts as an open reading frame of uncertain function. The CDR3 is 15 residues long. The junction had 10 bases not matched to a gene; V was cut back by 4 bases and J by 7 bases. CDR3: CASSRRDRGHWEQYF. For the CDR3, the DNA is TGCGCCAGCAGTCGTAGGGACAGGGGCCATTGGGAGCAGTACTTC.

The rearrangement uses TRBV30 and TRBJ1-4, with D possibly TRBD1 on 6 matching bases. This CDR3 region has 14 residues. Germline loops: CDR1 GTSNPN, CDR2 SVGIG (reference sequence). V lost 3 bases and J lost 10, with 18 bases in between. CDR3 in DNA: TGTGCCTGGAGGCCACGAGGGGGTCGCGGAAAACTGTTTTTT. Amino acids: CAWRPRGGRGKLFF.

The chain uses TRBV19 and TRBJ2-1; D is perhaps TRBD1 (5 bases). The CDR3 length is 15 residues. The V gene's germline CDR1 is LNHDA and CDR2 SQIVND (reference sequence). V shed 4 bases and J shed 3 bases, with 13 bases lying between them. The CDR3 DNA is TGTGCCAGTAGTACCGACATTGACAGCTACAATGAGCAGTTCTTC. This codes for CASSTDIDSYNEQFF.

This rearrangement joins TRBV4-1 to TRBJ2-3, with D perhaps TRBD2 (5 bases). The CDR3 is 16 residues long. V was shortened by 4 bases and J by 2 bases, with 16 bases between the two germline ends. Germline V gene lookup returns CDR1 MGHRA and CDR2 YSYEKL. Here the CDR3 DNA reads TGCGCCAGCAGCCTTGAGGGCGCCCGGTTCACAGATACGCAGTATTTT. Amino acid sequence: CASSLEGARFTDTQYF.